This is a list of T cell receptor beta chains from one sample in a study of graft-versus-host responses after intestinal transplantation. The assay was immunoSEQ multiplex PCR, and TCRdb's table has in-frame clones only and misses some. The repertoire holds about 98,000 clones, less than 90% seen once, with about 18% in the top ten. No antigens are known for them. The sequences come from unstimulated CD8+ T cells sorted from spleen or lymph node cells, collected before intestinal transplant. These receptors were obtained from a human donor who received an intestinal transplant. The CDR3 runs from the conserved cysteine through the conserved F or W. A D gene is named only where the DNA matches it firmly. Clone size is shown for a subset of rows, as once, few, many or a class of expanded clone.

v_call	d_call	j_call	clone_size	cdr3_length	cdr3_nt	cdr3_aa
TRBV19	.	TRBJ2-7	.	13	TGTGCCAGTTCCCTTCTAGGGGTGCGAGAGCAGTACTTC	CASSLLGVREQYF
TRBV10-3	TRBD2	TRBJ2-1	few	16	TGTGCCATCAGTGATCCTAGCGGGAAAGCCTACAATGAGCAGTTCTTC	CAISDPSGKAYNEQFF
TRBV9	.	TRBJ1-4	.	15	TGTGCCAGCAGCGTCGACCCCGGAAGTAATGAAAAACTGTTTTTT	CASSVDPGSNEKLFF
TRBV7-9	.	TRBJ1-2	.	13	TGTGCCAGCAGCTTTCCGTGGGGCCATGGCTACACCTTC	CASSFPWGHGYTF
TRBV2	TRBD2	TRBJ2-5	few	14	TGTGCCAGCAGTGAAGCCGGGGGGAGGGAGACCCAGTACTTC	CASSEAGGRETQYF
TRBV27	TRBD1	TRBJ1-5	.	16	TGTGCCAGCAGCCCAATTTGGGACAGCCACAATCAGCCCCAGCATTTT	CASSPIWDSHNQPQHF
TRBV6-5	.	TRBJ2-5	.	15	TGTGCCAGCAGTCCCACCACAGGGAACCAAGAGACCCAGTACTTC	CASSPTTGNQETQYF
TRBV9	.	TRBJ2-1	.	14	TGTGCCAGCAGCCCCTGGGGGGCTAGAGAGGAGCAGTTCTTC	CASSPWGAREEQFF
TRBV2	.	TRBJ1-2	.	16	TGTGCCAGCAGTCAAGCTACGGGACGGACATACTATGGCTACACCTTC	CASSQATGRTYYGYTF
TRBV20-1	TRBD1	TRBJ1-2	.	11	TGCAGTGCTAGGACAGGGCCTGGCTACACCTTC	CSARTGPGYTF
TRBV6-5	.	TRBJ1-1	.	15	TGTGCCAGCAGTTACGCACCTCAGGGGAACACTGAAGCTTTCTTT	CASSYAPQGNTEAFF
TRBV6-5	TRBD1	TRBJ1-5	few	14	TGTGCCAGCAGTTACGGACAGGGCAATCAGCCCCAGCATTTT	CASSYGQGNQPQHF
TRBV5-1	TRBD2	TRBJ2-1	.	15	TGCGCCAGCAGAGACGGGGGGGACCTCTCCAATGAGCAGTTCTTC	CASRDGGDLSNEQFF
TRBV4-1	.	TRBJ2-3	.	13	TGCGCCAGCAGCCTCGGTCCCACAGATACGCAGTATTTT	CASSLGPTDTQYF
TRBV5-4	.	TRBJ2-5	.	13	TGTGCCAGCAGTTTTTCGGGCGGTTTGGAGCAGTACTTC	CASSFSGGLEQYF
TRBV5-4	TRBD2	TRBJ2-1	.	16	TGTGCCAGCAGCCCCTCGACTAGCGGGAGTGGGAATGAGCAGTTCTTC	CASSPSTSGSGNEQFF
TRBV5-6	TRBD1	TRBJ1-1	.	14	TGTGCCAGCAGCTTACAGGGGGCAACTACTGAAGCTTTCTTT	CASSLQGATTEAFF
TRBV4-1	TRBD1	TRBJ2-5	.	16	TGCGCCAGCAGCCAAGAGGGAGACAGGGCGTGGGAGACCCAGTACTTC	CASSQEGDRAWETQYF
TRBV6-4	.	TRBJ1-6	.	10	TGTGCCAGCAGCGGTGCACCCCTCCACTTT	CASSGAPLHF
TRBV15	.	TRBJ1-4	.	16	TGTGCCACCAGCAGAGATTCAGAGAGGTTGAATGAAAAACTGTTTTTT	CATSRDSERLNEKLFF
TRBV27	TRBD2	TRBJ2-1	.	14	TGTGCCAGCAGTCTGACTAGCGGGCAAAATGAGCAGTTCTTC	CASSLTSGQNEQFF
TRBV7-3	.	TRBJ2-3	.	13	TGTGCCAGCAGCTTAGGGGAGGCAGATACGCAGTATTTT	CASSLGEADTQYF
TRBV28	.	TRBJ2-5	.	14	TGTGCCAGCAAGCCCTTGGTAGATCCAGAGACCCAGTACTTC	CASKPLVDPETQYF
TRBV2	.	TRBJ2-7	.	17	TGTGCCAGCAGTACCCGAACAGGGGGGGTGCATGACCTAGAGCAGTACTTC	CASSTRTGGVHDLEQYF
TRBV7-8	TRBD1	TRBJ2-7	.	14	TGTGCCAGCAGCCCTAACCACAGGGGTGACGAGCAGTACTTC	CASSPNHRGDEQYF
TRBV5-1	TRBD2	TRBJ2-5	.	16	TGCGCCAGCAGCCCAGGACTAGCGGGCATGGGAGAGACCCAGTACTTC	CASSPGLAGMGETQYF
TRBV13	.	TRBJ1-6	.	12	TGTGCCAGCAGCTTTGATAATTCACCCCTCCACTTT	CASSFDNSPLHF
TRBV27	TRBD1	TRBJ2-3	.	15	TGTGCCAGCAGTTGGACAGGGGGCCGCACAGATACGCAGTATTTT	CASSWTGGRTDTQYF
TRBV19	TRBD2	TRBJ2-3	.	13	TGTGCCGCCGCTAGCGGGGCAGCAGATACGCAGTATTTT	CAAASGAADTQYF
TRBV7-9	.	TRBJ1-2	once	17	TGTGCCAGCAGATCAACCCGGGATCCGGGACCTTACTATGGCTACACCTTC	CASRSTRDPGPYYGYTF
TRBV6-6	.	TRBJ1-1	once	12	TGTGCCAGCAGTTACGGGCGGTCTGAAGCTTTCTTT	CASSYGRSEAFF